This T cell receptor (beta chain) was identified in a study of CD8 T cells in ankylosing spondylitis. Study conclusions and caveats: Earlier work had already found some motif variants in reactive arthritis synovial fluid and blood. Matched ankylosing spondylitis synovial fluid reportedly contained a significantly enriched population of disease-linked clones. Disease-linked clones bore a CD8+ phenotype, appearing relatively rarely in peripheral blood.

This clonotype was seen ten or more times. Its target is unknown. The CDR3 is made up of 16 amino acids. Trimming cost V 2 bases and J 7 bases; bases outside gene matches: 9. Germline CDR1 and CDR2: SEHNR and FQNEAQ (reference sequence). Libraries for TCR beta were made by quantitative 5'-RACE with molecular barcodes. TCRdb itself ran the 5' RACE reads through MiXCR, one entry per CDR3 protein. This sample has 200,000 to 250,000 distinct CDR3 sequences, with roughly a tenth found just once. The sequence derives from a male donor with ankylosing spondylitis or in good health (not recorded which). The gene calls are TRBV7-9 and TRBJ2-1; 9 bases map to TRBD2. Specimen: blood, either unsorted or a sorted T cell fraction (not recorded which). The CDR3 coding sequence is TGTGCCAGCAGCTTAAGAGAAGCGGGGGGACCGAATGAGCAGTTCTTC. This translates into CASSLREAGGPNEQFF.